The T cell receptor beta chain described here comes from a study of human T cells and chemical hapten exposure (TCRdb year 2021). Turning to the overall study: For sensitization, 2% DPC in acetone was applied to a roughly 2 cm by roughly 2 cm area of upper inner arm skin. Throughout the study period of approximately 23 weeks, patients also received therapeutic DPC doses to the scalp every week. Patch tests used Finn chambers with 0.01% DPC on the upper back, scored after 6 days by International Contact Dermatitis Research Group standards. The mostly female patient cohort included alopecia areata with under or over 50% scalp involvement, alopecia totalis and alopecia universalis. Libraries were pooled for sequencing, and variation in per-sample TCR yields was attributed mainly to small differences in library volumes within the pool. The study tracked peripheral blood TCR repertoire changes in vivo during primary and secondary sensitization to the hapten diphenylcyclopropenone (DPC) in alopecia patients. Blood samples were taken from patients before sensitization (week 0) and at 2, 6 and about 24 weeks after DPC sensitization. For TCR sequencing, blood came from approximately 29 alopecia patients at anywhere from one to four time points (pre-sensitization, 2, 6 and 24 weeks).

The time point label for this specimen denotes: pre-sensitization, week 0. The treatment or condition label for this specimen denotes: therapeutic diphenylcyclopropenone sensitization with weekly scalp DPC. At every patch-test visit, the blood draw took place before the patch test was put on. Patients were eligible if aged 18 to 70, diagnosed with alopecia and judged suitable for DPC therapy, and pregnant patients were excluded. Total RNA was extracted from unfractionated whole blood that had been collected in Tempus Blood RNA tubes. Paper-wide results and their limitations: Alopecia, a presumed autoimmune disease, was present in all patients, so the immune response of the patients might differ from that of healthy individuals. Expanded TCRs formed significantly more large CDR3 similarity clusters than pre-sensitization or healthy control sets, consistent with antigen-driven responses. No change with DPC sensitization was found in the number of TCRs above 1 in 1000 frequency, and no evidence of global repertoire structure alterations was found. A positive correlation was found between the number of PT1 expanded TCRs and patch test score, with significance reached at thresholds 8, 16 and 32 but not 4. Repeated subsampling changed both the strength of the expansion versus patch-test correlation and the threshold at which that correlation became significant.

The receptor library was made with RACE. The data were produced on a NextSeq 500. During library preparation, unique molecular identifiers were attached to individual cDNA molecules so that TCRs could be counted in a quantitative, reproducible way. For every blood RNA sample, sequencing covered both the TCR alpha and TCR beta chains. The study's processing was this. Samples had a median of approximately 93,000 TCRs, with a range from about 23,224 to 690,600. The Decombinator software suite was used to annotate V, J and CDR3 in the TCR reads. For PS versus PT1 abundance plots, all samples were subsampled to the same number of TCRs (28,000). TCRs were defined as expanded if absent before sensitization and observed at least eight times at the 2-week time point. The public sequencing data were trimmed at Q25 with fastp and processed into clonotypes with MiXCR by TCRdb, which kept only in-frame beta chains. CDR3 protein sequences are deduplicated, and each keeps its most common genes and DNA. TCRdb's processing, not the study's, gives the V and J calls here. Across this sample there are about 42,000 distinct CDR3 sequences, with 9.5% to 15% seen only once. The ten largest account for 4.5% to 7% of the sample.

The table lists this clonotype with a few counts. It lacks a known antigen. The sample holds no much larger clone one base away, and base qualities are not on file. From its cysteine to its phenylalanine, the CDR3 spans 12 amino acids. Of the read, only the CDR3 DNA is kept; its 36 bases are in frame from base 1. According to the germline V gene, CDR1 reads MDHEN and CDR2 reads SYDVKM. Trimming removed 5 bases from V and 9 bases from J, leaving 13 bases between the germline ends. The receptor chain draws on TRBV28 and TRBJ2-5; the D gene is perhaps TRBD2, from 6 matching bases. This TCR was sampled from a woman in her thirties with alopecia areata. Some clones in this sample may be carry-over from other donors' samples. The sequencing here drew on whole blood, taken in connection with sensitization to the hapten diphenylcyclopropenone (DPC). CDR3 region: CASSGLSGAQYF. Read as DNA, the sequence is TGTGCCAGCAGTGGACTATCGGGGGCCCAGTACTTC.